This TCR beta chain was sequenced for a study of blood T cell repertoires in COVID-19. Study summary: COVID-19 samples collected from the United States, Italy and Spain covered acute and convalescent phases. PBMCs, B-cell-depleted T cells, or T cells were the source of the cDNA or gDNA that made up the material.

Germline V gene data show CDR1 as MNHEY and CDR2 as SVGAGI. J gave up 4 bases and V 5 bases, and 5 bases lay outside the gene matches. This CDR3 is 13 amino acids long. In the authors' methods: Reference gene primer amplification gave nucleated cell count estimates. Sequencing was performed with immunoSEQ multiplex PCR; in TCRdb, only in-frame clones are kept and a portion is missing. V, J and clone size were drawn from that table, and D and trimming were deduced from the DNA. The sample contains a few hundred thousand clones, roughly 87% of which appear only once. Material for sequencing was PBMCs or T cells enriched from blood (not recorded which). The receptor's source is a woman aged 45-65 years who had recovered from COVID-19. The V call is TRBV6-5, the J call TRBJ2-7; 7 bases fit TRBD1. The CDR3 nucleotides are TGTGCCAGCAGTCTCCGGGACAGATACGAGCAGTACTTC. As protein: CASSLRDRYEQYF.